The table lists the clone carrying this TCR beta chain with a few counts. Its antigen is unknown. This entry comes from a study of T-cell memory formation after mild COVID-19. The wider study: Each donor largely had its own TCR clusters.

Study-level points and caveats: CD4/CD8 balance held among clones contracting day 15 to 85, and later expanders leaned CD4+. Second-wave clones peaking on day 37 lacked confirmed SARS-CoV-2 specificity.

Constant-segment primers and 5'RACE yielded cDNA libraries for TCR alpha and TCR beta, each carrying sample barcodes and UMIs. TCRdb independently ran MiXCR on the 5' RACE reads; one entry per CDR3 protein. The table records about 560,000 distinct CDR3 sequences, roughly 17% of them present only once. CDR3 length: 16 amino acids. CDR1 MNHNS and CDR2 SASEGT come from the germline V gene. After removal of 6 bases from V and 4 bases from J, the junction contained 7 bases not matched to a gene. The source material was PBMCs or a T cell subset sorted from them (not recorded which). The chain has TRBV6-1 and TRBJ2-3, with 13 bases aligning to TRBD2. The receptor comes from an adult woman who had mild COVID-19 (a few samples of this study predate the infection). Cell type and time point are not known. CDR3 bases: TGTGCCAGCAGCGGGACTAGCGGGATCATATCAGATACGCAGTATTTT. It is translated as CASSGTSGIISDTQYF.